One sample yielded the 9 T cell receptor beta chains listed below, sequenced in a study of cytomegalovirus exposure and HLA in healthy donors. Primers for the PCR totalled 60 Vbeta and 13 Jbeta. Profiled with immunoSEQ multiplex PCR; TCRdb holds only in-frame clones, not every one. Of some 160,000 clones in the sample, approximately 81% are singletons; the top ten hold 3.5% to 4.5%. The sample taken for sequencing was PBMCs. These receptor sequences come from a woman between 35 and 50 years old in good health and CMV-seropositive.

The V call is TRBV5-1, the J call TRBJ2-3; perhaps TRBD2 as D (6 bases). Trimming removed 2 bases from V and 0 bases from J, with 16 bases in between. Germline loops: CDR1 SGHRS, CDR2 YFSETQ. The CDR3 runs to 17 residues. In DNA, the CDR3 is TGCGCCAGCAGCTTAGGAGGGCCTGTTAGGAGCACAGATACGCAGTATTTT. Amino acids: CASSLGGPVRSTDTQYF.

CDR3 sequence (DNA): TGTGCCAGCAGCTTGGATCTAGCGGGAGCAGATACGCAGTATTTT. Its protein product is CASSLDLAGADTQYF. The V gene is TRBV5-4, the J gene TRBJ2-3; 10 bases are a match to TRBD2. The CDR3 length is 15 residues. V trimming: 0 bases; J trimming: 4 bases; junction bases outside the gene matches: 2. Per the germline V gene, CDR1 is SGHNT and CDR2 is YYREEE (reference sequence).

The J gene is TRBJ2-3, the V gene TRBV11-3, with D tentatively TRBD2 (5 bases). In germline, CDR1 is SGHNT, CDR2 YENEEA. With 4 bases removed from V and 4 bases from J, the gap between germline ends came to 15 bases. The CDR3 spans 15 residues. The DNA of the CDR3 is TGTGCCAGCAGCTCCCGAGGGTCGGGCCCAGATACGCAGTATTTT. Protein product: CASSSRGSGPDTQYF.

The genes are TRBV28 and TRBJ2-3, with TRBD1 matching 10 bases. The CDR3 loop spans 15 amino acids. Germline CDR1 and CDR2: MDHEN and SYDVKM. V trimming: 7 bases; J trimming: 6 bases; junction bases outside the gene matches: 10. CDR3 in DNA: TGTGCCAGCACCCCGGGACAGGGGCGCTTGGATACGCAGTATTTT. It specifies CASTPGQGRLDTQYF.

The V call is TRBV2, the J call TRBJ2-2, with TRBD2 identical over 9 bases. This CDR3 has 14 amino acids. In germline, CDR1 is SNHLY, CDR2 FYNNEI. With 8 bases clipped from V and 5 bases from J, the junction kept 6 bases outside the gene matches. CDR3 bases: TGTGCCAGCCGGCGGACTAGCGTTACCGGGGAGCTGTTTTTT. Its translation: CASRRTSVTGELFF.

The sample holds one count of this clone. The chain recombines TRBV7-9 with TRBJ2-7; the match to TRBD2 covers 11 bases. CDR3 length: 15 residues. J lost 2 bases, V lost 6 bases, and 6 bases had no gene match. CDR1 SEHNR and CDR2 FQNEAQ come from the germline V gene (reference sequence). The CDR3 coding sequence is TGTGCCAGCAGTTCAGATAGCGGGAGGGCCTACGAGCAGTACTTC. Translation gives CASSSDSGRAYEQYF.

The V and J genes are TRBV27 and TRBJ1-2, with D possibly being TRBD1 (6 bases). V lost 4 bases and J lost 4, with 16 bases in between. CDR1 and CDR2 (germline): MNHEY, SMNVEV (reference sequence). This CDR3 has 15 amino acids. CDR3 DNA sequence: TGTGCCAGCAGTTCCCAATGGACAGAAGGCTATGGCTACACCTTC. Translated, it gives CASSSQWTEGYGYTF.

V and J are TRBV10-2 and TRBJ2-5; TRBD2 is a possible D gene (7 bases). From germline, CDR1 is WSHSY and CDR2 SAAADI. The CDR3 length is 12 residues. V lost 10 bases to trimming and J lost 5 bases, with 14 bases between them. CDR3 loop: CATSPGGETQYF. CDR3 nucleotide sequence: TGCGCCACCAGCCCGGGGGGCGAGACCCAGTACTTC.

The CDR3 DNA is TGTGCCTGGAACTACAGGGGTAACGACGAGCAGTACTTC. Translating it yields CAWNYRGNDEQYF. This chain links TRBV30 with TRBJ2-7; TRBD1 aligns across 7 bases. The junction had 8 bases not matched to a gene; V was cut back by 4 bases and J by 5 bases. The CDR3 covers 13 residues. Germline-derived CDR1 and CDR2 are GTSNPN and SVGIG (reference sequence).